This TCR beta chain was observed in a study of blood T cell repertoires in COVID-19. Study overall: Acute and convalescent COVID-19 samples came from the United States, Italy and Spain. From T cells, B-cell-depleted T cells, or PBMCs came the material, which was cDNA or gDNA.

The V and J ends lost 5 bases and 7 bases, in that order; junction bases with no gene match: 4. In germline, CDR1 is LNHDA, CDR2 SQIVND (reference sequence). CDR3 length: 14 residues. The assay was immunoSEQ multiplex PCR, and TCRdb's table has in-frame clones only and misses some. The sample consists of about 300,000 clones, about nine tenths of them appearing once. Recovery meant two consecutive negative NP/OP PCR tests, professional clearance, or resolved symptoms. The TCR was taken from a man in his thirties or forties who had recovered from COVID-19. The sample consisted of PBMCs or T cells enriched from blood (not recorded which). The chain joins TRBV19 to TRBJ2-4; 11 positions match TRBD1. The CDR3 sequence: CASSWTGGANIQYF. The CDR3 DNA follows: TGTGCCAGTAGTTGGACAGGGGGCGCCAACATTCAGTACTTC.